This T cell receptor (beta chain) was identified in a study of blood T cell repertoires in COVID-19. Per the original methods: The authors estimated nucleated cell counts from reference gene primer amplification. Using immunoSEQ multiplex PCR, the repertoire was profiled, and TCRdb retains in-frame clones only, with some absent. The V and J calls and clone size come from that table; D and trimming were worked out from the DNA. In the table there are more than 250,000 clones, more than 90% of which are singletons. This CDR3 comprises 14 residues. The V end was cut by 6 bases, the J end by 3 bases, with 13 bases between. The germline gives CDR1 SNHLY, CDR2 FYNNEI. This clone was counted a single time. Living in roughly 23 US areas, the participants were between 18 and 89 years of age.

This sequence originates from a woman in her twenties or thirties who had recovered from COVID-19. This chain uses TRBV2 with TRBJ2-3, with D possibly being TRBD1 (5 bases). The sequencing sample was made of PBMCs or T cells enriched from blood (not recorded which). CDR3 DNA: TGTGCCAGCAGGGACGACAGTGGGACAGATACGCAGTATTTT. Translation: CASRDDSGTDTQYF.